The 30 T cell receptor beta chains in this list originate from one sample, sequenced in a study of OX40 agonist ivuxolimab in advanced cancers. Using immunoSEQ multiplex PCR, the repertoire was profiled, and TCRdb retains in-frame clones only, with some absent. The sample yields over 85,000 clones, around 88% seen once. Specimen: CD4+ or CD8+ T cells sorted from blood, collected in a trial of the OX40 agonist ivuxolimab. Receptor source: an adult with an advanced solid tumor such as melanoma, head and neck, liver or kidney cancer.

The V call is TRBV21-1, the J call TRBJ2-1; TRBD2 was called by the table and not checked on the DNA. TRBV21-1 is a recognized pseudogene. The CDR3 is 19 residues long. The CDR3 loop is CASSKGLAEFLSSYNEQFF. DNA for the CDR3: TGTGCCAGCAGCAAAGGGTTAGCGGAATTCCTCAGCTCCTACAATGAGCAGTTCTTC.

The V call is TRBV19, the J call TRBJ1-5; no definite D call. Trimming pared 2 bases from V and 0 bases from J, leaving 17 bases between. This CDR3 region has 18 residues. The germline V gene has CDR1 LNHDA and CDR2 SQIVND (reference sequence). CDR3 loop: CASSIRKYQVDSNQPQHF. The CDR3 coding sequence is TGTGCCAGTAGTATACGGAAATACCAGGTAGATAGCAATCAGCCCCAGCATTTT.

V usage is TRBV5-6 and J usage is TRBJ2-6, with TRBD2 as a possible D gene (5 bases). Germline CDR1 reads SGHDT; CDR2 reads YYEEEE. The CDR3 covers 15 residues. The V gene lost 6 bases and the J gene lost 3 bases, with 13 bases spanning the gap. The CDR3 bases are TGTGCCAGCACCGATTCGCGGGTTGGGGCCAACGTCCTGACTTTC. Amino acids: CASTDSRVGANVLTF.

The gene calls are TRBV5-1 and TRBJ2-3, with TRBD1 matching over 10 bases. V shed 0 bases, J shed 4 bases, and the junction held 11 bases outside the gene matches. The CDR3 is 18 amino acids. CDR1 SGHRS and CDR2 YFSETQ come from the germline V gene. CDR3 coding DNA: TGCGCCAGCAGCTTGGTAGCCCCCGGGACAGGGGATCCAGATACGCAGTATTTT. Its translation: CASSLVAPGTGDPDTQYF.

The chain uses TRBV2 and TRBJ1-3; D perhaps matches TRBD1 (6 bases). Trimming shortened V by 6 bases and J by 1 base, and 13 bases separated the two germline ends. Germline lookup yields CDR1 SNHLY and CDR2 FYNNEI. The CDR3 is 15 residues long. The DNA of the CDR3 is TGTGCCAGCAGAGAACAGAGGGGGTCTGGAAACACCATATATTTT. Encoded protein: CASREQRGSGNTIYF.

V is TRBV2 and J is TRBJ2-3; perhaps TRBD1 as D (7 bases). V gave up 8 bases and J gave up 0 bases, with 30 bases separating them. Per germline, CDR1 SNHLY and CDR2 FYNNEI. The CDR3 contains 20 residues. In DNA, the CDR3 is TGTGCCAGCGCGGTGGGGAGGCGGGACAGTCGAGTTCCCAGCACAGATACGCAGTATTTT. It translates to CASAVGRRDSRVPSTDTQYF.

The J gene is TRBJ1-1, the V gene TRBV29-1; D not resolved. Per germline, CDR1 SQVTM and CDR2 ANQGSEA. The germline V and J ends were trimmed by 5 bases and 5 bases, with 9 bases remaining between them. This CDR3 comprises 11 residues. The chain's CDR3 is CSVRRDTEAFF. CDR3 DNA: TGCAGCGTTCGACGGGATACTGAAGCTTTCTTT. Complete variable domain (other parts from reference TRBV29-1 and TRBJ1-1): SAVISQKPSRDICQRGTSLTIQCQVDSQVTMMFWYRQQPGQSLTLIATANQGSEATYESGFVIDKFPISRPNLTFSTLTVSNMSPEDSSIYLCSVRRDTEAFFGQGTRLTVV.

The CDR3 loop reads CASSPGRGNEQFF. DNA for the CDR3: TGTGCCAGCAGCCCGGGGCGGGGCAATGAGCAGTTCTTC. The rearrangement joins TRBV25-1 to TRBJ2-1; a possible D gene is TRBD2 (6 bases). V was cut by 6 bases and J by 6 bases, with 12 bases left in between. CDR1 MGHDK and CDR2 SYGVNS come from the germline V gene. The CDR3 totals 13 residues.

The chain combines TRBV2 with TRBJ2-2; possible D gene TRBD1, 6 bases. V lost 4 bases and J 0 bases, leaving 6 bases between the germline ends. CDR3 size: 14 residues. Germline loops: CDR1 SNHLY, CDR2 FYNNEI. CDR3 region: CASSGTANTGELFF. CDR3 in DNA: TGTGCCAGCAGTGGGACAGCGAACACCGGGGAGCTGTTTTTT.

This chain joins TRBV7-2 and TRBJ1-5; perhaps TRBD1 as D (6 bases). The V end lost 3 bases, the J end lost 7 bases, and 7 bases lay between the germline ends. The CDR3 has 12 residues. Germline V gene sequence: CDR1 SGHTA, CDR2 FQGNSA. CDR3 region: CASSFQGQPQHF. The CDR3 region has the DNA TGTGCCAGCAGCTTCCAGGGGCAGCCCCAGCATTTT.

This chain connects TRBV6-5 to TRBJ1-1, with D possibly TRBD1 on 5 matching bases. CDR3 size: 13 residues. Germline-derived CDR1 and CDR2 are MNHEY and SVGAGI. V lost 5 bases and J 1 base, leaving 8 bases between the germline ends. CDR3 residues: CASSGQANTEAFF. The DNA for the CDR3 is TGTGCCAGCAGTGGACAAGCGAACACTGAAGCTTTCTTT.

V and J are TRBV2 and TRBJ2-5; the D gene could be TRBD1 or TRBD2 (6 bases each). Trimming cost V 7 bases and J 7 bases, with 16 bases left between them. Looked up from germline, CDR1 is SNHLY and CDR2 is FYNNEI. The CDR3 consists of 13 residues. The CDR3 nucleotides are TGTGCCAGCAAAGGGGGGCGCCAGGGGACCCAGTACTTC. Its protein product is CASKGGRQGTQYF.

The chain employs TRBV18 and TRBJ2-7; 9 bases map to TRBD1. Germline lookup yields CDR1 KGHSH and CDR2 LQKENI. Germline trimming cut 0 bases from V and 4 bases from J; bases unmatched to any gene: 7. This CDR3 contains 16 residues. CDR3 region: CASSPPRQGDAYEQYF. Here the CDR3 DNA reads TGTGCCAGCTCACCACCTAGACAGGGGGATGCATACGAGCAGTACTTC.

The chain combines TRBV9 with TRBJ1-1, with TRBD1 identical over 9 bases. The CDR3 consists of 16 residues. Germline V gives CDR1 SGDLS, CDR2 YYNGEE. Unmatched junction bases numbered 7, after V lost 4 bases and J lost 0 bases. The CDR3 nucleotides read TGTGCCAGCAGCCCAGGGACAGGGTATTTGAACACTGAAGCTTTCTTT. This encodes CASSPGTGYLNTEAFF.

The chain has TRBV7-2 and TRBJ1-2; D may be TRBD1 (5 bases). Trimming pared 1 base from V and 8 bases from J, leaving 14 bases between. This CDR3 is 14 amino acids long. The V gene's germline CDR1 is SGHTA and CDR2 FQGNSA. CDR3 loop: CASSLGGTPLGYTF. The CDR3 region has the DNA TGTGCCAGCAGCTTAGGAGGGACCCCTTTGGGCTACACCTTC.

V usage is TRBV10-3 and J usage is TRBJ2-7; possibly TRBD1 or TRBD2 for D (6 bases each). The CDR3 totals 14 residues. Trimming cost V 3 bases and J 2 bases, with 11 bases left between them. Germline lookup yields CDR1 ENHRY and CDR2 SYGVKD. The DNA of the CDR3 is TGTGCCATCAGTGATCGGAGGGGGGCCTACGAGCAGTACTTC. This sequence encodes CAISDRRGAYEQYF.

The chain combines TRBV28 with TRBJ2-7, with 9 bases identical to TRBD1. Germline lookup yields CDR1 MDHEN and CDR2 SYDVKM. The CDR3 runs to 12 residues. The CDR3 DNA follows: TGTGCTGGACAGGGGTCTCGCTCCGAGCAGTACTTC. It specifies CAGQGSRSEQYF.

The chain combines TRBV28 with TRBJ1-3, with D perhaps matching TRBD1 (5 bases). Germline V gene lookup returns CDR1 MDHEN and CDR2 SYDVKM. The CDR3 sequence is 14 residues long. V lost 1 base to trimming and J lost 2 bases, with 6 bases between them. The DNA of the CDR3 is TGTGCCAGCAGTTTATCCAGGGCTGGAAACACCATATATTTT. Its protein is CASSLSRAGNTIYF.

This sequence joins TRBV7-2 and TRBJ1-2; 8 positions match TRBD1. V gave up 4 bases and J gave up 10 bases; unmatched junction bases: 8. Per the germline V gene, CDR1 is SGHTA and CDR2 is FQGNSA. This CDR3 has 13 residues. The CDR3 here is CASSYRDRTSYTF. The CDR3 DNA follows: TGTGCCAGCAGCTACCGGGACAGGACCTCCTACACCTTC.

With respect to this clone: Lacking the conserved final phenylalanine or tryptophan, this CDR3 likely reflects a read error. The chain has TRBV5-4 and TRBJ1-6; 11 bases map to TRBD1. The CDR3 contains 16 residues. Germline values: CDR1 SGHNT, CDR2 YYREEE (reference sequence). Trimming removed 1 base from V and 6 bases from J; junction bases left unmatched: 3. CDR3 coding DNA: TGTGCCAGCAGCTTGTCAGGACAGGGGGCTAATTCACCCCTCCACCTT. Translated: CASSLSGQGANSPLHL.

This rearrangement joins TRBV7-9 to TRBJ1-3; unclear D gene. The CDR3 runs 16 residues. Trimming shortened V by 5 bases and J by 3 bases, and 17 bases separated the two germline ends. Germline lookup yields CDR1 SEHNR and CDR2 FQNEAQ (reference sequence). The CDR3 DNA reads TGTGCCAGCAGCCAAAAAATACAGTTCAGTGGAAACACCATATATTTT. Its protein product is CASSQKIQFSGNTIYF.

The CDR3 nucleotides read TGTGCCAGCAGCTTAGCGCGGATGGGTACGGCAGATACGCAGTATTTT. Its protein is CASSLARMGTADTQYF. The V and J genes are TRBV7-2 and TRBJ2-3; D remains unclear. V lost 0 bases and J 4 bases, leaving 14 bases between the germline ends. The CDR3 contains 16 residues. The germline gives CDR1 SGHTA, CDR2 FQGNSA.

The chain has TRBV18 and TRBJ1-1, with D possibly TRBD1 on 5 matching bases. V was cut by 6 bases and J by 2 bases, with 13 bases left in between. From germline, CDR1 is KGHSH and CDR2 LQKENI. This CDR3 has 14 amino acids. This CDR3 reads CASSRQRFNTEAFF. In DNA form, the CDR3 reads TGTGCCAGCTCCCGACAGCGCTTCAACACTGAAGCTTTCTTT.

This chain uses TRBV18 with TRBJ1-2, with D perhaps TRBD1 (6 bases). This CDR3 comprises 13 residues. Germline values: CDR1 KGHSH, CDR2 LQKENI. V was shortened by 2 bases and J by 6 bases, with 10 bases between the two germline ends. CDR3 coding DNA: TGTGCCAGCTCACCAACCGGGGGCGATGGCTACACCTTC. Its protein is CASSPTGGDGYTF.

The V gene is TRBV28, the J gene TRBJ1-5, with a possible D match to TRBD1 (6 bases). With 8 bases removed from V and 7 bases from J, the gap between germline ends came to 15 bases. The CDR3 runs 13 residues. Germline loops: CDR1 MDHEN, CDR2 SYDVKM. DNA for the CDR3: TGTGCCAGCTGGCAGGGGATCGACCAGCCCCAGCATTTT. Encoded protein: CASWQGIDQPQHF. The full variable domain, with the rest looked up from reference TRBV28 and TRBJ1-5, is DVKVTQSSRYLVKRTGEKVFLECVQDMDHENMFWYRQDPGLGLRLIYFSYDVKMKEKGDIPEGYSVSREKKERFSLILESASTNQTSMYLCASWQGIDQPQHFGDGTRLSIL.

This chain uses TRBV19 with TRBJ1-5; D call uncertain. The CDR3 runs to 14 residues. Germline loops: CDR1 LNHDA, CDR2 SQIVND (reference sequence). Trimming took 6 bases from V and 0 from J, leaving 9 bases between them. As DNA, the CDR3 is TGTGCCAGTAGAGCGGGATCTAGCAATCAGCCCCAGCATTTT. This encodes CASRAGSSNQPQHF.

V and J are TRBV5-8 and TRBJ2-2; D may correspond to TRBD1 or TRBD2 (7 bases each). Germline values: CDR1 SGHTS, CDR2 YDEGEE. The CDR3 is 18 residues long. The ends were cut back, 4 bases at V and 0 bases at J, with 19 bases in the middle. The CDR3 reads CASSPGTAGFANTGELFF. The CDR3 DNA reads TGTGCCAGCAGCCCGGGGACAGCGGGGTTCGCGAACACCGGGGAGCTGTTTTTT.

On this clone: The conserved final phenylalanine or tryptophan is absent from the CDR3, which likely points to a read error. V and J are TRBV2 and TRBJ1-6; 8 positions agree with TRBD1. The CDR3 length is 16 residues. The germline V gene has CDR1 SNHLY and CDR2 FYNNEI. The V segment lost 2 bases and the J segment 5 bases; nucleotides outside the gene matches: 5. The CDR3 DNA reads TGTGCCAGCAGTGAACAGGGGGCGGTAAATAATTCACCCCTCCACCTT. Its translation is CASSEQGAVNNSPLHL.

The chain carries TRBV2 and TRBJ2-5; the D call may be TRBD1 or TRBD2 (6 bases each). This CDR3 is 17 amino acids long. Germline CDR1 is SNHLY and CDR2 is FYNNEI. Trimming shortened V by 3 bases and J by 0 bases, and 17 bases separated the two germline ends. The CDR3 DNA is TGTGCCAGCAGTGATGGGAGACTAGGGGGGTACCAAGAGACCCAGTACTTC. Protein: CASSDGRLGGYQETQYF.

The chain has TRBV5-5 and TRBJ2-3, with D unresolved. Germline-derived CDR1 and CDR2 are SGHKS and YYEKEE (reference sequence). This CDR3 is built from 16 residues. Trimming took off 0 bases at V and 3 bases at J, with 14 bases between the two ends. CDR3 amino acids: CASSLALSSGTDTQYF. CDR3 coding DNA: TGTGCCAGCAGCTTGGCGTTGTCTAGTGGAACAGATACGCAGTATTTT.